Following are 5 T cell receptor beta chains from one sample sequenced in a study of low-dose radiotherapy and immunotherapy resistance in tumors. The time point denotes: after trial treatment. Specified treatment: LDRT plus nivolumab, ipilimumab, low-dose cyclophosphamide and aspirin (RACIN trial). Primers targeting TRAV and TRBV primed first-strand cDNA, covering alpha and beta chains. The authors amplified TCRs for 20 PCR cycles with a constant-region primer and a V-primer adapter. TCRdb reprocessed the reads with MiXCR, giving one entry per CDR3 protein. Among some 100,000 distinct CDR3 sequences, around 21% were seen once, and the ten largest hold approximately 4%. Sequences were derived from PBMCs, sampled after low-dose radiotherapy plus immunotherapy. These receptors all come from a male donor with prostate cancer.

With regard to this clonotype: This likely reflects a read error, since a far larger clone is one base away. This rearrangement joins TRBV6-5 to TRBJ2-7, with 9 bases identical to TRBD1. The length of the CDR3 is 16 residues. Germline assignment: CDR1 MNHEY and CDR2 SVGAGI. Trimming took 5 bases from V and 6 from J; bases not matched to a gene: 14. The CDR3 loop is CASSDPGQGGLGEQYF. DNA of the CDR3: TGTGCCAGCAGTGACCCGGGACAGGGCGGTTTGGGCGAGCAGTACTTC.

The V call is TRBV28, the J call TRBJ2-1; D is ambiguous. CDR3 length: 16 amino acids. Germline V gene sequence: CDR1 MDHEN, CDR2 SYDVKM. V was trimmed by 6 bases and J by 1 base, leaving 16 bases between them. This CDR3 reads CASSSRGPGSYNEQFF. The CDR3 region has the DNA TGTGCCAGCAGCTCTCGCGGACCTGGGTCCTACAATGAGCAGTTCTTC.

This clonotype was recorded many times. The chain couples TRBV5-1 to TRBJ2-5, with unresolved D. The V and J ends lost 1 base and 5 bases respectively, with 12 bases between them. Germline values: CDR1 SGHRS, CDR2 YFSETQ. CDR3 length equals 14 residues. CDR3 sequence (DNA): TGCGCCAGCAGCTTGATGATAAGGTTTGAGACCCAGTACTTC. It is translated as CASSLMIRFETQYF.

The table lists this clonotype with many counts. The rearrangement uses TRBV5-4 and TRBJ2-5; tentatively, D is TRBD1 (5 bases). Germline values: CDR1 SGHNT, CDR2 YYREEE (reference sequence). The V gene lost 0 bases and the J gene lost 2 bases, with 8 bases spanning the gap. The CDR3 is 14 amino acids. This chain's CDR3 is CASSLGQRQETQYF. The CDR3 DNA reads TGTGCCAGCAGCTTGGGACAGAGGCAAGAGACCCAGTACTTC.

The table lists this clonotype with many counts. This rearrangement joins TRBV20-1 to TRBJ2-1, with 11 nucleotides matching TRBD2. V trimming: 1 base; J trimming: 6 bases; junction bases outside the gene matches: 2. CDR3 length: 14 amino acids. Germline CDR1 DFQATT, CDR2 SNEGSKA (reference sequence). In DNA form, the CDR3 reads TGCAGTGCTAGAGGACTAGCGGGAATCAATGAGCAGTTCTTC. Encoded protein: CSARGLAGINEQFF.